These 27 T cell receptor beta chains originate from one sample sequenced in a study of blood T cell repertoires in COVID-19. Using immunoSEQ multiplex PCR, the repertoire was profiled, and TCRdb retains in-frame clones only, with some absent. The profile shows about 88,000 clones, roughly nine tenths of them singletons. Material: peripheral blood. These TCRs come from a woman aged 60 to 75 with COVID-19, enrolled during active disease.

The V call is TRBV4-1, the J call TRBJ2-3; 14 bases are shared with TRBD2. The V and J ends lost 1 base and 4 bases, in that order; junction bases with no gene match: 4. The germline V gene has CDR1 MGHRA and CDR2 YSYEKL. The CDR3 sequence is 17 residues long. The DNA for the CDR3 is TGCGCCAGCAGCCAAGCCCCGACTAGCGGGGGGGCAGATACGCAGTATTTT. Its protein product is CASSQAPTSGGADTQYF.

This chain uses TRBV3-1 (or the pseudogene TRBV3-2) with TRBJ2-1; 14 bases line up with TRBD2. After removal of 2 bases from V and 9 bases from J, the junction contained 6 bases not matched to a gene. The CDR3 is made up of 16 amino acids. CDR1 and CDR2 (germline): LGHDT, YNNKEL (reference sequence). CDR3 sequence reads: CASSQQTSGGAVEQFF. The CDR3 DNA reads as TGTGCCAGCAGCCAACAGACTAGCGGGGGGGCCGTTGAGCAGTTCTTC.

The CDR3: CASSLGQGRLEQYF. CDR3 coding DNA: TGTGCCAGTAGTCTCGGACAGGGTCGGTTGGAGCAGTACTTC. This sequence joins TRBV19 and TRBJ2-7, with 8 bases lining up with TRBD1. Germline values: CDR1 LNHDA, CDR2 SQIVND (reference sequence). The trim removed 5 bases at V and 7 bases at J, leaving 10 bases unmatched. This CDR3 contains 14 residues.

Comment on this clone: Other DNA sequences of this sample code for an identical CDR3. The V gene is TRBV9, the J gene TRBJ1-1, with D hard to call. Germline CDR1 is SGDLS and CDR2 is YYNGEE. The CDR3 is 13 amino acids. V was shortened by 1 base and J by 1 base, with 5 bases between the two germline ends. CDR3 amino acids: CASSVSGNTEAFF. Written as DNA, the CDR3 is TGTGCCAGCAGCGTATCGGGGAACACTGAAGCTTTCTTT.

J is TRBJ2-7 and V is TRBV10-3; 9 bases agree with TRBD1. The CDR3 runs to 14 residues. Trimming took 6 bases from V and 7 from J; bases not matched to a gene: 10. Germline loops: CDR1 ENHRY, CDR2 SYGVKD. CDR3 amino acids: CAIRSRQGEREQYF. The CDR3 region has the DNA TGTGCCATCAGGAGCCGACAGGGGGAAAGGGAGCAGTACTTC.

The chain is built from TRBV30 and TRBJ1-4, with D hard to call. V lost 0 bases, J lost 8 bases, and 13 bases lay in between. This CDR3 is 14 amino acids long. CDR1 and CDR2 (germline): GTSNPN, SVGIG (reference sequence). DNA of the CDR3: TGTGCCTGGAGTGTCGGAAGTGGAGTGGAAAAACTGTTTTTT. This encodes CAWSVGSGVEKLFF.

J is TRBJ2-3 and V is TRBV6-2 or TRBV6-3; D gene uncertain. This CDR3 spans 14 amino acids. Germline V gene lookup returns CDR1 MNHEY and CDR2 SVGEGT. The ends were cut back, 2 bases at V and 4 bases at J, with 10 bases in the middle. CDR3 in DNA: TGTGCCAGCAGTTACCCCCGGGTCGCAGATACGCAGTATTTT. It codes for CASSYPRVADTQYF.

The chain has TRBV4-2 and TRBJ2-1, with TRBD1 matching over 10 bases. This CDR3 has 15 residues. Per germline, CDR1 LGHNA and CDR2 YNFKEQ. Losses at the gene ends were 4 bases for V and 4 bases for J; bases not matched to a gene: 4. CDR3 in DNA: TGTGCCAGCAGCCTGGGACAGGGGATTTACAATGAGCAGTTCTTC. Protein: CASSLGQGIYNEQFF.

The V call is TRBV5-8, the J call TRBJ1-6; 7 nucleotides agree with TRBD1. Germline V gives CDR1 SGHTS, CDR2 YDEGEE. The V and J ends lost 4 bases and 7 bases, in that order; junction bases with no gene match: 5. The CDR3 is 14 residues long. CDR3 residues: CASSQGTVNSPLHF. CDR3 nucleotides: TGTGCCAGCAGCCAAGGGACAGTAAATTCACCCCTCCACTTT.

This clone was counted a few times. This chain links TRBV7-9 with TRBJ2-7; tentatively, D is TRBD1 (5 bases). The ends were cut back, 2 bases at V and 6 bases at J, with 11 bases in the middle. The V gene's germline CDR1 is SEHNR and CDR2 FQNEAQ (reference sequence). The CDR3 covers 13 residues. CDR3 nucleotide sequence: TGTGCCAGCAGCTTACCCCAGGGCGGCGAGCAGTACTTC. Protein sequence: CASSLPQGGEQYF.

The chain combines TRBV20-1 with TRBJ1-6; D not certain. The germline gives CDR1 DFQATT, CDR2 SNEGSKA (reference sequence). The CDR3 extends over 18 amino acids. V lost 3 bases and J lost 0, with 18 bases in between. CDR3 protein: CSASVREGKSSYNSPLHF. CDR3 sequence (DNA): TGCAGTGCTAGTGTCCGGGAAGGAAAGAGCTCCTATAATTCACCCCTCCACTTT.

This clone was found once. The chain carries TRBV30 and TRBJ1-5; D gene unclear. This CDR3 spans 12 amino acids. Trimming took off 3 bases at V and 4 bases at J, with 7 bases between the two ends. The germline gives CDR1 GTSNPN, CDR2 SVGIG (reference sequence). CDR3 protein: CAWSLPNQPQHF. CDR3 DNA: TGTGCCTGGAGCCTCCCTAATCAGCCCCAGCATTTT.

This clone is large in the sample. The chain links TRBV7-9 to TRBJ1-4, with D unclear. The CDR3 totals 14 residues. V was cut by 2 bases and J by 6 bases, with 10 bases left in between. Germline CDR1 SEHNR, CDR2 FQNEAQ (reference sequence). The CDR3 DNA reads TGTGCCAGCAGCTTACGAAGGGAGGATGAAAAACTGTTTTTT. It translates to CASSLRREDEKLFF. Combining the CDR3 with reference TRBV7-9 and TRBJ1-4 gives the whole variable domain DTGVSQNPRHKITKRGQNVTFRCDPISEHNRLYWYRQTLGQGPEFLTYFQNEAQLEKSRLLSDRFSAERPKGSFSTLEIQRTEQGDSAMYLCASSLRREDEKLFFGSGTQLSVL.

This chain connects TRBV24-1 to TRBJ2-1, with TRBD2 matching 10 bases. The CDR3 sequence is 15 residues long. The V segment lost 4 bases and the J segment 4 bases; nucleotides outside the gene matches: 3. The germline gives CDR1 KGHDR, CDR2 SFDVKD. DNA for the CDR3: TGTGCCACCAGTGAAGCGGGGGGGGCTTACAATGAGCAGTTCTTC. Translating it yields CATSEAGGAYNEQFF.

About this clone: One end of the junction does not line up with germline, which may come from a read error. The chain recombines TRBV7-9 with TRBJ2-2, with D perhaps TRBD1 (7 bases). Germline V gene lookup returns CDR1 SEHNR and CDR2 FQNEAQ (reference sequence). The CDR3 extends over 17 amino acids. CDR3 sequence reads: CASSLVRGPSNTGGLFF. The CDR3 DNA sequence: TGTGCCAGCAGCCTAGTGAGGGGGCCCTCGAACACCGGGGGGCTGTTTTTT.

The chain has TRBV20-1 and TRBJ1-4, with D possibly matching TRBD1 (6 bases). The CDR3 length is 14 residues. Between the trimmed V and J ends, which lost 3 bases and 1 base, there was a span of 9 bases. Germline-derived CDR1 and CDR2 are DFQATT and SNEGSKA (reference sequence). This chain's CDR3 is CSASKTGTNEKLFF. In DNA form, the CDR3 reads TGCAGTGCTAGTAAGACAGGAACTAATGAAAAACTGTTTTTT.

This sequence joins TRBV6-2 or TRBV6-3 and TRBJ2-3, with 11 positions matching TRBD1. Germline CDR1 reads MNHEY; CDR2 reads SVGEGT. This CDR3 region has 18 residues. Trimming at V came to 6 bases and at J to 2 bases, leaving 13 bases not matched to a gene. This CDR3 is CASSGQGADTGATDTQYF. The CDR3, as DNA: TGTGCCAGCAGCGGACAGGGGGCCGATACGGGCGCCACAGATACGCAGTATTTT.

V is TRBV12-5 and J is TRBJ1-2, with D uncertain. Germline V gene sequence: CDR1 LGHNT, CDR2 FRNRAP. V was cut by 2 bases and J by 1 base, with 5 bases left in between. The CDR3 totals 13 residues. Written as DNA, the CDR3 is TGTGCTAGTGGTTTGAGCAATAACTATGGCTACACCTTC. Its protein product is CASGLSNNYGYTF.

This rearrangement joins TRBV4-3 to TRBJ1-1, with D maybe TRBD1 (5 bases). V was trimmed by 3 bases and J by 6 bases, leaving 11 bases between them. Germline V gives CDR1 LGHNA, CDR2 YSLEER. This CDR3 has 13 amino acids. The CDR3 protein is CASSHAGIAEAFF. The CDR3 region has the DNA TGCGCCAGCAGCCATGCAGGGATCGCTGAAGCTTTCTTT.

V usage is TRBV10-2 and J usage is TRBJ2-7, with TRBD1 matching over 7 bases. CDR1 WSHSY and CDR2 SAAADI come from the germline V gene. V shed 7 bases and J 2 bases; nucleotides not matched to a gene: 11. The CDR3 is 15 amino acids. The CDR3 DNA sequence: TGCGCCAGCAAAGATGAGACAGGGTCCCCCTACGAGCAGTACTTC. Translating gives CASKDETGSPYEQYF.

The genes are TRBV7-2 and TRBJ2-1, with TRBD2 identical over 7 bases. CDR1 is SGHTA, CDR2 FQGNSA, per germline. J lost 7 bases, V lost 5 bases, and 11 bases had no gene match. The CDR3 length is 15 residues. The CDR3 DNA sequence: TGTGCCAGCAGCAGCAATAGCGGGTGGGGGAATGAGCAGTTCTTC. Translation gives CASSSNSGWGNEQFF.

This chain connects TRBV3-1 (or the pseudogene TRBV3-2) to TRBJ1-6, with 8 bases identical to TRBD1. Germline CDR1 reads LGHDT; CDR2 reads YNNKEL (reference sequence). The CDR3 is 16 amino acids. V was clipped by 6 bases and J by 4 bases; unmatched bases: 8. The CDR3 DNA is TGTGCCAGCAGGGCGCAGGGGGCCGCATATAATTCACCCCTCCACTTT. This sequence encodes CASRAQGAAYNSPLHF.

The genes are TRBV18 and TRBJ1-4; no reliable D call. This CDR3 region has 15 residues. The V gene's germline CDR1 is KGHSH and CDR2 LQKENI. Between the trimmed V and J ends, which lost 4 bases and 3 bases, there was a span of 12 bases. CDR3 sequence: CASSQIPGPNEKLFF. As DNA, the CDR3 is TGTGCCAGCTCACAGATACCAGGCCCTAATGAAAAACTGTTTTTT.

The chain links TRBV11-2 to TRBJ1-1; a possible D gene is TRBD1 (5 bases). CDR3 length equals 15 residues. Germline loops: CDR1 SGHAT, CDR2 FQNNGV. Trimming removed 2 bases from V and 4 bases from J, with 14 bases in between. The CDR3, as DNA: TGTGCCAGCAGCTTATTGGCCCAGGGAGGCACTGAAGCTTTCTTT. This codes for CASSLLAQGGTEAFF.

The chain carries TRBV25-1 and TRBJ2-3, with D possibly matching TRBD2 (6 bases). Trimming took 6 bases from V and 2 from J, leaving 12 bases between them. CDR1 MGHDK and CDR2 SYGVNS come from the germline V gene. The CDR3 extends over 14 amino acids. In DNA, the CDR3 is TGTGCCAGCAGCAACGGACTAAACACAGATACGCAGTATTTT. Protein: CASSNGLNTDTQYF.

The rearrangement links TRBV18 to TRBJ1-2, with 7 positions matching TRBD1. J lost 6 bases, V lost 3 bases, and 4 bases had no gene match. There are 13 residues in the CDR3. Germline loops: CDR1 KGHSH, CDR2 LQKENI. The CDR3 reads CASSPTGDHGYTF. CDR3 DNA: TGTGCCAGCTCACCCACAGGGGACCATGGCTACACCTTC.

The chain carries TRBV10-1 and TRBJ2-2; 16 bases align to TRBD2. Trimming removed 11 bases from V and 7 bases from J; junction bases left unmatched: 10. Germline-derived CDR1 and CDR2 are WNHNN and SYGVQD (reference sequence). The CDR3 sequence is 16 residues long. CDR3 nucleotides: TGCGCCGAACGACTGGGACTAGCGGGGGGGAACGGGGAGCTGTTTTTT. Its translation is CAERLGLAGGNGELFF.